The clone carrying this TCR beta chain was seen at least ten times. Its antigen is not identified. This sample is drawn from a study of T-cell reconstitution after alpha-beta-depleted transplantation in children. Overall study findings and caveats: Counts and diversity of T cells one year after transplant came mostly from newly produced T cells. Surviving recipient T cells and thymic progenitors underlay high day-60 TCRbeta diversity in some patients. Alpha-beta T cells present about two months after transplant were reported to originate from several hundred expanded graft clones.

There are 18 residues in the CDR3. Germline trimming cut 5 bases from V and 1 base from J; bases unmatched to any gene: 6. Using unique molecular identifiers, the investigators prepared the TCRbeta library. TCRdb independently ran MiXCR on the PCR reads; one entry per CDR3 protein. The table shows approximately 200,000 distinct CDR3 sequences, with about 6% occurring only once. The source is a girl less than two years old with combined immunodeficiency, due to receive a stem cell transplant. This material consisted of PBMCs, taken before TCRalphabeta/CD19-depleted stem cell transplant. The rearrangement links TRBV12-3 or TRBV12-4 to TRBJ2-1; 15 bases line up with TRBD2. The CDR3 protein is CASSPGLAGGLSYNEQFF. CDR3 in DNA: TGTGCCAGCAGTCCCGGACTAGCGGGGGGGCTTTCCTACAATGAGCAGTTCTTC.